A selection of T cell receptor beta chains follows, all from one sample in a study of Ad26.COV2.S vaccination and SARS-CoV-2 variants. Profiled with immunoSEQ multiplex PCR; TCRdb holds only in-frame clones, not every one. The table lists around 370,000 clones, about 90% of them singletons, with about 3.9% in the top ten. Sequences were derived from peripheral blood, sampled after recovery from COVID-19. These receptors were collected from a human donor who had recovered from COVID-19. The CDR3 runs from the conserved cysteine through the conserved F or W. D genes are given only for firm matches. A clone size is listed for some rows: how often the clone was seen (once, few, many), or a class if it is expanded.

size	V	J	D	DNA	CDR3
-	TRBV4-1	TRBJ1-1	TRBD1	TGCGCCAGCAGCACAGGGGTGGTGGCTTTCTTT	CASSTGVVAFF
once	TRBV13	TRBJ2-3	TRBD2	TGTGCCAGCAGCCCCGGGGCGGGGGAAGGCGCAGATACGCAGTATTTT	CASSPGAGEGADTQYF
-	TRBV14	TRBJ1-1	-	TGTGCCAGCAGCCAAGATGGGGGCTCTGAAGCTTTCTTT	CASSQDGGSEAFF
-	TRBV6-5	TRBJ1-2	-	TGTGCCAGCAGACGGGGGGCCCAGGGCTACACCTTC	CASRRGAQGYTF
-	TRBV5-1	TRBJ1-2	TRBD1	TGCGCCAGCAGCCCCACCCGGGACAGCTATGGCTACACCTTC	CASSPTRDSYGYTF
-	TRBV21-1	TRBJ1-1	-	TGTGCCAGCAGCAAAGCGCGGGCGAAGGGGAGCACTGAAGCTTTCTTT	CASSKARAKGSTEAFF
-	TRBV18	TRBJ1-2	-	TGTGCCAGCTCACCACCCCAGGGCGGAGGCTACACCTTC	CASSPPQGGGYTF
-	TRBV9	TRBJ2-1	TRBD2	TGTGCCAGCAGCCTGAGCGGGGGGGCCTGGAGTGAGCAGTTCTTC	CASSLSGGAWSEQFF
-	TRBV25-1	TRBJ2-7	-	TGTGCCAGCAGTGAATATGGGGTAGACGAGCAGTACTTC	CASSEYGVDEQYF
-	TRBV19	TRBJ2-1	-	TGTGCCAGTAGTGACCCCCTTGGGCGGGGAGTCTCCTACAATGAGCAGTTCTTC	CASSDPLGRGVSYNEQFF
-	TRBV6-5	TRBJ2-7	TRBD1	TGTGCCAGCGGACAGGGTCTGGACTACGAGCAGTACTTC	CASGQGLDYEQYF
-	TRBV29-1	TRBJ2-7	-	TGCAGCGTCCTCAGGGGGGATTCCTACGAGCAGTACTTC	CSVLRGDSYEQYF
-	TRBV27	TRBJ1-2	-	TGTTCTAGTTGCGGGACACCTCCCTGCTACACCTTC	CSSCGTPPCYTF
-	TRBV7-9	TRBJ2-3	TRBD2	TGTGCCAGCAGCTTAGCAGAACTCCGACGACTAGCTGACACAGATACGCAGTATTTT	CASSLAELRRLADTDTQYF
-	TRBV3-1/TRBV3-2	TRBJ1-2	TRBD1	TGTGCCAGCAGCCAAGACTCCGGGACAGGGTATCTCGGCTACACCTTC	CASSQDSGTGYLGYTF
-	TRBV6-6	TRBJ1-2	-	TGTGCCAGCGGTGACGCAGGGAATGACTATGGCTACACCTTC	CASGDAGNDYGYTF
-	TRBV19	TRBJ1-5	-	TGTGCCAGTAACTGGGGGCAGGGGCAGCCCCAGCATTTT	CASNWGQGQPQHF
once	TRBV5-5	TRBJ2-5	-	TGTGCCAGCAGCTTGGCCAGGGGCGCAGAGACCCAGTACTTC	CASSLARGAETQYF
few	TRBV4-2	TRBJ2-5	-	TGTGCCAGCAGCAACGCCGGGACAACACAAGAGACCCAGTACTTC	CASSNAGTTQETQYF
-	TRBV19	TRBJ2-7	-	TGTGCCAGTAGTATCCTTGGTAGCTCCTACGAGCAGTACTTC	CASSILGSSYEQYF
-	TRBV19	TRBJ1-1	-	TGTGCCAGTAGTACTACCAGGAACACTGAAGCTTTCTTT	CASSTTRNTEAFF
-	TRBV6-1	TRBJ1-1	-	TGTGCCAGCACCGGGAACACTGAAGCTTTCTTT	CASTGNTEAFF
-	TRBV4-3	TRBJ1-5	-	TGCGCCAGCAGCCAAGTGTCAGGCAATCAGCCCCAGCATTTT	CASSQVSGNQPQHF
-	TRBV23-1	TRBJ1-2	TRBD1	TGCGCCAGCAGCTTATCTAGGGGACAGCGGAACTATGGCTACACCTTC	CASSLSRGQRNYGYTF
-	TRBV6-5	TRBJ1-5	-	TGTGCCAGCAGGGCAGTTAGCAATCAGCCCCAGCATTTT	CASRAVSNQPQHF
-	TRBV7-9	TRBJ2-6	-	TGTGCCAGCAGCTTATTCGGGGGGCCGGCGGGGGCCAACGTCCTGACTTTC	CASSLFGGPAGANVLTF
-	TRBV20-1	TRBJ1-5	-	TGCAGTGCTAGTAGAGGGCAGTTCGATCAGCCCCAGCATTTT	CSASRGQFDQPQHF
-	TRBV5-6	TRBJ2-7	-	TGTGCCAGCAGCTTGGGTGCTGCCAACGAGCAGTACTTC	CASSLGAANEQYF
-	TRBV9	TRBJ2-1	TRBD2	TGTGCCAGCAGCGTAGCTCTAGCGGGGGGTAATGAGCAGTTCTTC	CASSVALAGGNEQFF
-	TRBV19	TRBJ1-6	TRBD1	TGTGCCAGTATCCCACGACAGGGCCATAATTCACCCCTCCACTTT	CASIPRQGHNSPLHF
-	TRBV7-2	TRBJ2-1	-	TGTGCCAGCAGCTTAGTAGGCTCTTACTACAATGAGCAGTTCTTC	CASSLVGSYYNEQFF
-	TRBV19	TRBJ1-3	-	TGTGCCAGTAGTGGACGACAGGCTTACTCTGGAAACACCATATATTTT	CASSGRQAYSGNTIYF
-	TRBV5-1	TRBJ1-2	-	TGCGCCAGCAGCTCGGGGGAGGGTCCCTATGGCTACACCTTC	CASSSGEGPYGYTF
-	TRBV5-4	TRBJ2-1	TRBD2	TGTGCCAGCAGCTCTACTAGCGGGGACTACAATGAGCAGTTCTTC	CASSSTSGDYNEQFF
-	TRBV5-1	TRBJ1-1	-	TGCGCCAGCAGCTTGTCGGTGGCCCTAGGGGACACTGAAGCTTTCTTT	CASSLSVALGDTEAFF
-	TRBV3-1/TRBV3-2	TRBJ1-6	TRBD1	TGTGCCAGCACTCGGGACAGCTATAATTCACCCCTCCACTTT	CASTRDSYNSPLHF
-	TRBV19	TRBJ2-7	-	TGTGCCAGTAGTATTAATGGTTTGGGCTACGAGCAGTACTTC	CASSINGLGYEQYF
-	TRBV5-1	TRBJ1-2	TRBD1	TGCGCCAGCAGCGGGGGACAGAGTAACTATGGCTACACCTTC	CASSGGQSNYGYTF
-	TRBV5-5	TRBJ1-4	-	TGTGCCAGCAGCTTGTACCACGGACTACGCGTCAATGAAAAACTGTTTTTT	CASSLYHGLRVNEKLFF
-	TRBV25-1	TRBJ1-6	TRBD1	TGTGCCAGCGGACAGGGCACCCTCCACTTT	CASGQGTLHF
-	TRBV5-8	TRBJ2-2	TRBD1	TGTGCCAGCAGCACCTGGACAGGTAGCACCGGGGAGCTGTTTTTT	CASSTWTGSTGELFF
-	TRBV11-2	TRBJ2-1	TRBD2	TGTGCTTCCTTGAGCGGGGGGGCCGATGAGCAGTTCTTC	CASLSGGADEQFF
-	TRBV25-1	TRBJ2-7	TRBD1	TGTGCCAGCAGTGGGGCAGGGGGCTCCTCCGAGCAGTACTTC	CASSGAGGSSEQYF
-	TRBV25-1	TRBJ1-4	-	TGTGCCAGCACTAACGCCGGGTCTAATGAAAAACTGTTTTTT	CASTNAGSNEKLFF
-	TRBV2	TRBJ2-2	-	TGTGCCAGCAGTTCTAGATGGGCCGGGGAGCTGTTTTTT	CASSSRWAGELFF
-	TRBV5-4	TRBJ2-7	-	TGTGCCAGCGGTGGGGGGAAAGGGGCCTACGAGCAGTACTTC	CASGGGKGAYEQYF
once	TRBV7-8	TRBJ1-2	-	TGTGCCAGCAGCCCCGGGACCGTCGATGGCTACACCTTC	CASSPGTVDGYTF
-	TRBV4-1	TRBJ1-1	-	TGCGCCAGCAGCCAAGTTGTGAACACTGAAGCTTTCTTT	CASSQVVNTEAFF
-	TRBV5-4	TRBJ1-6	-	TGTGCCAGCGCGGGGGGGAATTCACCCCTCCACTTT	CASAGGNSPLHF
-	TRBV3-1/TRBV3-2	TRBJ2-7	-	TGTGCCAGCAGCGCACAGGGCCGAGTCTACGAGCAGTACTTC	CASSAQGRVYEQYF
-	TRBV19	TRBJ2-5	TRBD1	TGTGCCAGTAGTCACAGGGGAGAGACCCAGTACTTC	CASSHRGETQYF
once	TRBV6-5	TRBJ1-3	-	TGTGCCAGCACCCAGACGTTTTCTGGAAACACCATATATTTT	CASTQTFSGNTIYF
-	TRBV5-6	TRBJ2-1	TRBD2	TGTGCCAGCAGCCGTGGACTAGCGGGGGGTCTCATCTTC	CASSRGLAGGLIF
few	TRBV25-1	TRBJ2-1	TRBD1	TGTGCCAGCCGTGGACAGGTCAACAATGAGCAGTTCTTC	CASRGQVNNEQFF
-	TRBV7-9	TRBJ2-3	-	TGTGCCAGCAGCCGAGGGCAGGGCAAGACGCAGTATTTT	CASSRGQGKTQYF
-	TRBV6-2/TRBV6-3	TRBJ2-7	TRBD2	TGTGCCAGCAGTTACGCTAGCGGGGGGGCCGAGCAGTACTTC	CASSYASGGAEQYF
-	TRBV6-5	TRBJ1-5	-	TGTGCCAGCAGTTACGGAGGTGGCAATCAGCCCCAGCATTTT	CASSYGGGNQPQHF
-	TRBV7-9	TRBJ2-3	-	TGTGCCAGCAGCTTCGGAGGAGATACGCAGTATTTT	CASSFGGDTQYF
-	TRBV11-3	TRBJ1-1	-	TGTGCCAGCAGCCCCGGGGATTTACAAAAGTGGAACACTGAAGCTTTCTTT	CASSPGDLQKWNTEAFF
-	TRBV27	TRBJ2-3	TRBD2	TGTGCCAGCAGTTTGACCGGGACTAGCGAGTTCACAGATACGCAGTATTTT	CASSLTGTSEFTDTQYF